Following are 28 T cell receptor beta chains from one sample sequenced in a study of T cells in Graves' hyperthyroidism and ophthalmopathy. Amplified regions were TCR beta CDR3 sequences from RNA transcripts. RT-PCR in the first round (using the HTBI primer set) targeted the TCR CDR3. Each CDR3 protein gets one entry after TCRdb re-called the multiplex PCR reads with MiXCR. The repertoire holds under 750,000 distinct CDR3 sequences, with under 20% as singletons. Sequenced: blood. The receptor set was obtained from a woman in her fifties or sixties with Graves' hyperthyroidism that later progressed to Graves' ophthalmopathy.

This clonotype was picked up a small number of times. V and J are TRBV6-5 and TRBJ1-5; weak D call: TRBD1 (6 bases). Trimming stripped 0 bases from V and 4 bases from J, with 19 bases between. CDR3 length: 18 amino acids. CDR1 is MNHEY, CDR2 SVGAGI, per germline. CDR3 DNA: TGTGCCAGCAGTTACTCGAGGCCAGGTCAGGGGAGGAATCAGCCCCAGCATTTT. Translation: CASSYSRPGQGRNQPQHF.

The J gene is TRBJ2-1, the V gene TRBV28; 9 positions match TRBD2. The CDR3 totals 19 residues. Losses at the gene ends were 3 bases for V and 7 bases for J; bases not matched to a gene: 19. Per germline, CDR1 MDHEN and CDR2 SYDVKM. The CDR3 bases are TGTGCCAGCAGTTTTCCGATTACGCGGGAGGGTCCTGAGTTAAATGAGCAGTTCTTC. Translated, it gives CASSFPITREGPELNEQFF. The full variable domain, with the rest looked up from reference TRBV28 and TRBJ2-1, is DVKVTQSSRYLVKRTGEKVFLECVQDMDHENMFWYRQDPGLGLRLIYFSYDVKMKEKGDIPEGYSVSREKKERFSLILESASTNQTSMYLCASSFPITREGPELNEQFFGPGTRLTVL.

This clonotype was recorded at least ten times. This chain joins TRBV5-6 and TRBJ2-1; D may be TRBD2 (7 bases). V lost 4 bases and J lost 0, with 14 bases in between. Germline CDR1 is SGHDT and CDR2 is YYEEEE. The CDR3 spans 16 residues. In DNA form, the CDR3 reads TGTGCCAGCAGCCGGGGGGCAGGCAACTCCTACAATGAGCAGTTCTTC. Translation: CASSRGAGNSYNEQFF.

The chain is built from TRBV10-2 and TRBJ2-5; D is perhaps TRBD2 (5 bases). The germline V gene has CDR1 WSHSY and CDR2 SAAADI. Trimming stripped 8 bases from V and 2 bases from J, with 9 bases between. The CDR3 is 12 residues long. CDR3 nucleotides: TGCGCCAGCCGGGAAAAACAAGAGACCCAGTACTTC. Its translation: CASREKQETQYF.

A few counts support this clonotype. The J gene is TRBJ1-6, the V gene TRBV7-2, with D unclear. CDR3 length equals 15 residues. CDR1 is SGHTA and CDR2 is FQGNSA in the germline V gene. V was shortened by 1 base and J by 10 bases, with 14 bases between the two germline ends. The CDR3 here is CASSLENWGWSPLHF. The CDR3 DNA reads TGTGCCAGCAGCTTAGAAAACTGGGGATGGTCACCCCTCCACTTT.

This clonotype was seen only a few times. The rearrangement joins TRBV6-1 to TRBJ1-1, with 8 bases matching TRBD1. CDR1 is MNHNS and CDR2 is SASEGT in the germline V gene. This CDR3 is built from 18 residues. V gave up 5 bases and J gave up 5 bases; unmatched junction bases: 19. This chain's CDR3 is CASSYPVTGGHSGTEAFF. The DNA for the CDR3 is TGTGCCAGCAGTTATCCTGTTACAGGGGGGCACTCGGGTACTGAAGCTTTCTTT.

The chain's CDR3 is CASSFGGAGSYNEQFF. The CDR3 coding sequence is TGTGCCAGCAGTTTTGGGGGGGCCGGGTCCTACAATGAGCAGTTCTTC. The gene calls are TRBV27 and TRBJ2-1, with TRBD2 as a possible D gene (7 bases). The V end was cut by 3 bases, the J end by 1 base, with 13 bases between. CDR1 is MNHEY, CDR2 SMNVEV, per germline (reference sequence). The CDR3 is 16 amino acids.

This clonotype appeared a few times. The rearrangement uses TRBV20-1 and TRBJ1-4, with D perhaps matching TRBD1 (6 bases). The V gene's germline CDR1 is DFQATT and CDR2 SNEGSKA (reference sequence). The CDR3 is made up of 13 amino acids. The CDR3 here is CGVGGLGNEKLFF. The CDR3 DNA sequence: TGCGGAGTAGGGGGGCTCGGTAATGAAAAACTGTTTTTT.

This clonotype was observed at least ten times. The rearrangement uses TRBV3-1 and TRBJ2-7; D possibly corresponds to TRBD1 (8 bases). The CDR3 runs 16 residues. V was shortened by 0 bases and J by 7 bases, with 19 bases between the two germline ends. Germline V CDR1 and CDR2: LGHDT, YNNKEL (reference sequence). The DNA of the CDR3 is TGTGCCAGCAGCCAAGATGTGGGGACAGGCGGGGGTGAGCAGTACTTC. Protein product: CASSQDVGTGGGEQYF.

This clonotype was detected ten times or more. The chain carries TRBV5-1 and TRBJ1-1, with 9 bases lining up with TRBD1. Trimming at V came to 2 bases and at J to 1 base, leaving 3 bases not matched to a gene. In germline, CDR1 is SGHRS, CDR2 YFSETQ. The CDR3 contains 15 residues. The CDR3 loop is CASSFETGGNTEAFF. CDR3 nucleotide sequence: TGCGCCAGCAGCTTTGAGACAGGGGGGAACACTGAAGCTTTCTTT.

This clonotype was seen many times. This chain joins TRBV30 and TRBJ1-1, with 10 bases matching TRBD1. This CDR3 is built from 14 residues. V was clipped by 3 bases and J by 4 bases; unmatched bases: 5. CDR1 is GTSNPN, CDR2 SVGIG, per germline (reference sequence). CDR3 in DNA: TGTGCCTGGAGGCAGGACAGGGGGATCACTGAAGCTTTCTTT. This codes for CAWRQDRGITEAFF.

V gene TRBV7-2 combines with J gene TRBJ1-1; D gene ambiguous. The CDR3 has 15 amino acids. V was trimmed by 1 base and J by 0 bases, leaving 9 bases between them. The germline V gene encodes CDR1 SGHTA and CDR2 FQGNSA. CDR3 sequence reads: CASSLVVGLNTEAFF. In DNA, the CDR3 is TGTGCCAGCAGCTTAGTGGTAGGGTTGAACACTGAAGCTTTCTTT.

The genes are TRBV20-1 and TRBJ2-1; D might be TRBD1 (5 bases). Trimming shortened V by 6 bases and J by 1 base, and 13 bases separated the two germline ends. Germline CDR1 and CDR2: DFQATT and SNEGSKA (reference sequence). The CDR3 is 14 amino acids. CDR3: CSAPKGLSYNEQFF. CDR3 DNA: TGCAGTGCGCCGAAGGGGCTTTCCTACAATGAGCAGTTCTTC.

This clonotype was seen many times. The chain uses TRBV12-3 or TRBV12-4 and TRBJ2-7; D is uncertain. Trimming cost V 5 bases and J 0 bases, with 17 bases left between them. This CDR3 has 16 amino acids. The CDR3 sequence: CASSPPQAPSSYEQYF. The DNA of the CDR3 is TGTGCCAGCAGTCCCCCCCAGGCCCCTAGCTCCTACGAGCAGTACTTC.

Note on this clonotype: Germline is not matched at one junction end, which may reflect a read error. J is TRBJ2-2 and V is TRBV7-3; possibly TRBD1 for D (5 bases). Germline CDR1 reads SGHTA; CDR2 reads FQGTGA. The CDR3 sequence is 18 residues long. Written as DNA, the CDR3 is TGTGCCAGCAGCCCATGGGCCCAGGGTTATTCCAACACCCGGGAGCTGTTTTTT. Encoded protein: CASSPWAQGYSNTRELFF.

This sequence joins TRBV19 and TRBJ1-5, with D unclear. The CDR3 has 16 residues. V dropped 1 base and J dropped 3 bases, with 13 bases sitting between them. Per germline, CDR1 LNHDA and CDR2 SQIVND (reference sequence). The CDR3 DNA reads TGTGCCAGTAGTATAGTGCGACCCGGGAACAATCAGCCCCAGCATTTT. It encodes CASSIVRPGNNQPQHF.

This clonotype has a count of ten or more. This chain's CDR3 is CAWSLGGRETQYF. DNA for the CDR3: TGTGCCTGGAGCCTAGGGGGAAGGGAGACCCAGTACTTC. This chain connects TRBV30 to TRBJ2-5; D perhaps matches TRBD1 (6 bases). V lost 3 bases, J lost 5 bases, and 13 bases lay in between. Germline V gene data show CDR1 as GTSNPN and CDR2 as SVGIG (reference sequence). The CDR3 has 13 amino acids.

This chain connects TRBV5-5 to TRBJ1-5; D remains unclear. Trimming pared 1 base from V and 0 bases from J, leaving 5 bases between. Germline V gives CDR1 SGHKS, CDR2 YYEKEE (reference sequence). CDR3 length: 14 residues. This CDR3 reads CASSLQSSNQPQHF. The CDR3 DNA reads TGTGCCAGCAGCTTGCAAAGTAGCAATCAGCCCCAGCATTTT. Full variable domain (remainder filled in from reference TRBV5-5 and TRBJ1-5): DAGVTQSPTHLIKTRGQQVTLRCSPISGHKSVSWYQQVLGQGPQFIFQYYEKEERGRGNFPDRFSARQFPNYSSELNVNALLLGDSALYLCASSLQSSNQPQHFGDGTRLSIL.

This clonotype occurred a few times. The V gene is TRBV6-6, the J gene TRBJ2-7; D is possibly TRBD1 (8 bases). V lost 4 bases, J lost 3 bases, and 19 bases lay in between. CDR1 MNHNY and CDR2 SVGAGI come from the germline V gene (reference sequence). This CDR3 spans 16 amino acids. The DNA of the CDR3 is TGTGCCAGCAGTTCCTCGGGAGGACAGGGCTTCTACGAGCAGTACTTC. This encodes CASSSSGGQGFYEQYF.

This chain joins TRBV9 and TRBJ2-3; 12 bases match TRBD2. Germline assignment: CDR1 SGDLS and CDR2 YYNGEE. J was trimmed by 4 bases and V by 3 bases; bases with no gene match: 6. This CDR3 is built from 16 residues. CDR3 sequence reads: CASSEGASGRADTQYF. The DNA for the CDR3 is TGTGCCAGCAGCGAGGGGGCTAGCGGGAGGGCAGATACGCAGTATTTT.

The chain employs TRBV6-2 or TRBV6-3 and TRBJ2-5; 10 nucleotides line up with TRBD2. The CDR3 sequence is 19 residues long. Trimming removed 6 bases from V and 5 bases from J; junction bases left unmatched: 21. Germline CDR1 and CDR2: MNHEY and SVGEGT. The CDR3 DNA is TGTGCCAGCAGCTATCCCCAAGAGGGTAGCGGGGGGAATGGGGAGACCCAGTACTTC. This gives the protein CASSYPQEGSGGNGETQYF.

This clonotype showed up many times. The gene calls are TRBV18 and TRBJ2-1; D perhaps matches TRBD2 (7 bases). The CDR3 is 16 amino acids. The V end lost 1 base, the J end lost 2 bases, and 12 bases lay between the germline ends. Looked up from germline, CDR1 is KGHSH and CDR2 is LQKENI. The CDR3 region is CASSPLRGAAYNEQFF. For the CDR3, the DNA is TGTGCCAGCTCACCACTCCGGGGGGCTGCCTACAATGAGCAGTTCTTC.

This clonotype turned up a few times. V gene TRBV4-1 combines with J gene TRBJ2-3; TRBD1 aligns across 8 bases. V lost 1 base, J lost 5 bases, and 8 bases stayed unmatched. This CDR3 contains 16 residues. Looked up from germline, CDR1 is MGHRA and CDR2 is YSYEKL. CDR3 sequence (DNA): TGCGCCAGCAGCCAAGGACCCCAGGGGGCAGTAGATACGCAGTATTTT. Its translation is CASSQGPQGAVDTQYF.

Ten or more counts support this clonotype. The chain carries TRBV5-1 and TRBJ1-2; 7 bases match TRBD1. The CDR3 has 16 amino acids. With 1 base clipped from V and 7 bases from J, the junction kept 13 bases outside the gene matches. Germline V gene data show CDR1 as SGHRS and CDR2 as YFSETQ. DNA for the CDR3: TGCGCCAGCAGCTTGAGCCCCGACAGGGCGGGCCTTGGCTACACCTTC. Translation gives CASSLSPDRAGLGYTF.

This clonotype was observed many times. The chain is built from TRBV7-2 and TRBJ2-2; D call uncertain. Looked up from germline, CDR1 is SGHTA and CDR2 is FQGNSA. There are 15 residues in the CDR3. V was cut by 4 bases and J by 1 base, with 10 bases left in between. Here the CDR3 DNA reads TGTGCCAGCAGCTATACCCGACAGAACACCGGGGAGCTGTTTTTT. It is translated as CASSYTRQNTGELFF.

The chain is built from TRBV29-1 and TRBJ1-2, with D perhaps matching TRBD1 (6 bases). The germline V and J ends were trimmed by 2 bases and 8 bases, with 12 bases remaining between them. This CDR3 is 12 amino acids long. Germline V gene lookup returns CDR1 SQVTM and CDR2 ANQGSEA. The CDR3 is CSVEYRASGYTF. The CDR3 nucleotides read TGCAGCGTTGAATACAGGGCGAGCGGCTACACCTTC.

In its sample, this clonotype was seen many times. The V call is TRBV6-1, the J call TRBJ2-5; 7 bases agree with TRBD1. The trim removed 5 bases at V and 5 bases at J, leaving 5 bases unmatched. The CDR3 sequence is 13 residues long. Germline V gene data show CDR1 as MNHNS and CDR2 as SASEGT. CDR3 DNA: TGTGCCAGCAGTCGGACAGGCTACGAGACCCAGTACTTC. Translated: CASSRTGYETQYF.

There are a few counts of this clonotype. The chain links TRBV7-3 to TRBJ2-2, with D perhaps TRBD1 or TRBD2 (5 bases each). Trimming pared 0 bases from V and 6 bases from J, leaving 14 bases between. CDR1 is SGHTA, CDR2 FQGTGA, per germline. The CDR3 runs to 16 residues. CDR3: CASSLTMSVGPGELFF. CDR3 in DNA: TGTGCCAGCAGCTTAACAATGTCCGTGGGACCCGGGGAGCTGTTTTTT. Full variable domain (outside the CDR3, taken from reference TRBV7-3 and TRBJ2-2): GAGVSQTPSNKVTEKGKYVELRCDPISGHTALYWYRQSLGQGPEFLIYFQGTGAADDSGLPNDRFFAVRPEGSVSTLKIQRTERGDSAVYLCASSLTMSVGPGELFFGEGSRLTVL.